Shown below are 31 T cell receptor beta chains from a single sample sequenced in a study of blood T cell repertoires in COVID-19. The method was immunoSEQ multiplex PCR; TCRdb's version includes in-frame clones alone and lacks a portion of them. The sample consists of about 90,000 clones, 70% to 90% of them appearing once. The sample consisted of peripheral blood. Receptors originate from a human donor in a cohort sampled during active COVID-19.

This clone has only one observation. The chain carries TRBV9 and TRBJ1-2; TRBD1 is a possible D gene (6 bases). V dropped 0 bases and J dropped 3 bases, with 12 bases sitting between them. The CDR3 totals 15 residues. CDR1 and CDR2 (germline): SGDLS, YYNGEE. The CDR3 sequence: CASSVDKEGDYGYTF. The CDR3 bases are TGTGCCAGCAGCGTAGATAAAGAGGGGGACTATGGCTACACCTTC.

The V and J genes are TRBV2 and TRBJ2-3; 9 bases line up with TRBD1. J gave up 0 bases and V 8 bases, and 12 bases lay outside the gene matches. Germline lookup yields CDR1 SNHLY and CDR2 FYNNEI. The CDR3 consists of 17 residues. CDR3 protein: CASLGQGEVFSTDTQYF. The CDR3 DNA reads TGTGCCAGCTTGGGACAGGGAGAGGTCTTCAGCACAGATACGCAGTATTTT. The full variable domain, its missing parts supplied by reference TRBV2 and TRBJ2-3, is EPEVTQTPSHQVTQMGQEVILRCVPISNHLYFYWYRQILGQKVEFLVSFYNNEISEKSEIFDDQFSVERPDGSNFTLKIRSTKLEDSAMYFCASLGQGEVFSTDTQYFGPGTRLTVL.

The chain employs TRBV18 and TRBJ2-5; 7 bases line up with TRBD1. The V gene's germline CDR1 is KGHSH and CDR2 LQKENI. The CDR3 contains 14 residues. J was trimmed by 5 bases and V by 2 bases; bases with no gene match: 5. Here the CDR3 reads CASSPWGQLETQYF. The CDR3 nucleotides are TGTGCCAGCTCACCATGGGGACAGCTGGAGACCCAGTACTTC. The full variable domain, with the rest looked up from reference TRBV18 and TRBJ2-5, is NAGVMQNPRHLVRRRGQEARLRCSPMKGHSHVYWYRQLPEEGLKFMVYLQKENIIDESGMPKERFSAEFPKEGPSILRIQQVVRGDSAAYFCASSPWGQLETQYFGPGTRLLVL.

V is TRBV11-2 and J is TRBJ2-3; 9 nucleotides align to TRBD2. V dropped 4 bases and J dropped 1; count of bases not matched to a gene: 3. Germline V lookup: CDR1 SGHAT, CDR2 FQNNGV. The CDR3 is 15 residues long. The CDR3 here is CASSWVAGGTDTQYF. The CDR3, as DNA: TGTGCCAGCAGCTGGGTAGCGGGGGGCACAGATACGCAGTATTTT. The complete variable domain, with remaining parts taken from reference TRBV11-2 and TRBJ2-3, reads EAGVAQSPRYKIIEKRQSVAFWCNPISGHATLYWYQQILGQGPKLLIQFQNNGVVDDSQLPKDRFSAERLKGVDSTLKIQPAKLEDSAVYLCASSWVAGGTDTQYFGPGTRLTVL.

This clone was counted only a few times. CDR3 protein: CASNEGNTEAFF. Here the CDR3 DNA reads TGTGCCAGTAACGAGGGGAACACTGAAGCTTTCTTT. The chain joins TRBV19 to TRBJ1-1; the D is unclear. Germline V lookup: CDR1 LNHDA, CDR2 SQIVND (reference sequence). This CDR3 is 12 amino acids long. Trimming cost V 7 bases and J 1 base, with 7 bases left between them.

The V call is TRBV13, the J call TRBJ2-7; D remains ambiguous. The CDR3 is 13 amino acids. Germline V CDR1 and CDR2: PRHDT, FYEKMQ (reference sequence). The V end lost 2 bases, the J end lost 2 bases, and 7 bases lay between the germline ends. Here the CDR3 reads CASSLRRTYEQYF. The CDR3 bases are TGTGCCAGCAGCTTACGCAGGACCTACGAGCAGTACTTC.

The rearrangement joins TRBV21-1 to TRBJ1-1. TRBV21-1 is noted as a pseudogene. The CDR3 runs 14 residues. The DNA for the CDR3 is TGTGCCAGCAGCAAAGTAGGGAGGGCCTCTGAAGCTTTCTTT. It is translated as CASSKVGRASEAFF.

CDR3 in amino acids: CASSFQGNEKLFF. In DNA form, the CDR3 reads TGTGCCAGCAGCTTCCAGGGTAATGAAAAACTGTTTTTT. V and J are TRBV5-4 and TRBJ1-4; TRBD1 might be the D (5 bases). V shed 2 bases and J shed 4 bases, with 6 bases lying between them. Germline loops: CDR1 SGHNT, CDR2 YYREEE (reference sequence). The CDR3 length is 13 residues.

The chain employs TRBV19 and TRBJ1-2; 9 positions match TRBD1. The junction had 10 bases not matched to a gene; V was cut back by 4 bases and J by 10 bases. Germline V gene lookup returns CDR1 LNHDA and CDR2 SQIVND (reference sequence). The CDR3 is 14 residues long. CDR3 DNA sequence: TGTGCCAGTAGTACTCGGACAGGGGCTAACGACTACACCTTC. Residues: CASSTRTGANDYTF. Based on the CDR3 plus reference TRBV19 and TRBJ1-2, the full variable domain is DGGITQSPKYLFRKEGQNVTLSCEQNLNHDAMYWYRQDPGQGLRLIYYSQIVNDFQKGDIAEGYSVSREKKESFPLTVTSAQKNPTAFYLCASSTRTGANDYTFGSGTRLTVV.

This rearrangement joins TRBV9 to TRBJ1-3; D is unresolved. With 4 bases removed from V and 7 bases from J, the gap between germline ends came to 24 bases. The V gene's germline CDR1 is SGDLS and CDR2 YYNGEE. The CDR3 contains 17 residues. For the CDR3, the DNA is TGTGCCAGCAGCCCCCGGGGAAGTTCATTGGACTGGAACACCATATATTTT. It encodes CASSPRGSSLDWNTIYF.

The rearrangement joins TRBV23-1 to TRBJ2-5; 9 bases align to TRBD2. TRBV23-1 is recorded as an ORF, its role being uncertain. CDR3 length: 18 residues. V dropped 0 bases and J dropped 3; count of bases not matched to a gene: 11. The CDR3: CASSQSSTSGGKKETQYF. DNA of the CDR3: TGCGCCAGCAGTCAATCCTCGACTAGCGGAGGCAAAAAAGAGACCCAGTACTTC.

The chain joins TRBV24-1 to TRBJ2-3, with 7 bases identical to TRBD1. The V segment lost 3 bases and the J segment 2 bases; nucleotides outside the gene matches: 7. Looked up from germline, CDR1 is KGHDR and CDR2 is SFDVKD. The CDR3 has 16 residues. The CDR3: CATSDPGGQNTDTQYF. Here the CDR3 DNA reads TGTGCCACCAGTGATCCAGGGGGACAAAACACAGATACGCAGTATTTT.

The rearrangement links TRBV7-2 to TRBJ2-7; 10 positions agree with TRBD1. The germline CDR1 and CDR2 sequences are SGHTA and FQGNSA. The length of the CDR3 is 17 residues. Unmatched junction bases numbered 11, after V lost 3 bases and J lost 3 bases. The CDR3 reads CASSLTTGTGVHYEQYF. The DNA for the CDR3 is TGTGCCAGCAGCTTGACCACCGGGACAGGGGTCCACTACGAGCAGTACTTC.

The chain uses TRBV5-4 and TRBJ2-7, with TRBD1 as a possible D gene (6 bases). The CDR3 sequence is 15 residues long. Deletions cut 4 bases from V and 5 bases from J, with 19 bases between. The V gene's germline CDR1 is SGHNT and CDR2 YYREEE (reference sequence). Here the CDR3 DNA reads TGTGCCAGCAGCCATACAGGGTACCTAGGCAACGAGCAGTACTTC. As protein: CASSHTGYLGNEQYF.

The rearrangement joins TRBV5-1 to TRBJ1-2; 8 bases match TRBD1. The J segment lost 4 bases and the V segment lost 1 base, leaving 6 bases of the junction unmatched. Germline assignment: CDR1 SGHRS and CDR2 YFSETQ. The CDR3 consists of 15 residues. CDR3 DNA: TGCGCCAGCAGCTTGTCGGCAGGGGGCGCCTATGGCTACACCTTC. Its protein is CASSLSAGGAYGYTF.

The chain couples TRBV9 to TRBJ2-7, with 9 bases aligning to TRBD2. Germline lookup yields CDR1 SGDLS and CDR2 YYNGEE. Unmatched junction bases numbered 7, after V lost 4 bases and J lost 2 bases. The CDR3 sequence is 15 residues long. The CDR3 is CASSSETSGTYEQYF. CDR3 sequence (DNA): TGTGCCAGCAGCTCGGAGACTAGCGGTACCTACGAGCAGTACTTC.

This clone has a single count. The chain uses TRBV9 and TRBJ1-3; 7 bases agree with TRBD1. Losses at the gene ends were 0 bases for V and 2 bases for J; bases not matched to a gene: 5. The germline CDR1 and CDR2 sequences are SGDLS and YYNGEE. There are 16 residues in the CDR3. In DNA, the CDR3 is TGTGCCAGCAGCGTAGGGAATACAGGGGCTGGAAACACCATATATTTT. This encodes CASSVGNTGAGNTIYF.

The chain carries TRBV7-8 and TRBJ1-1; TRBD1 aligns across 9 bases. V shed 5 bases, J shed 1 base, and the junction held 5 bases outside the gene matches. The CDR3 extends over 15 amino acids. In germline, CDR1 is SGHVS, CDR2 FQNEAQ. CDR3 in DNA: TGTGCCAGCAGCGTGGACAGGGGAACGAACACTGAAGCTTTCTTT. Amino acids: CASSVDRGTNTEAFF.

The chain employs TRBV18 and TRBJ1-1; the D gene is possibly TRBD1 (6 bases). V was clipped by 2 bases and J by 7 bases, with 8 bases between them. CDR3 length equals 12 residues. Germline V gene lookup returns CDR1 KGHSH and CDR2 LQKENI. The CDR3 loop reads CASSPDRFEAFF. CDR3 bases: TGTGCCAGCTCACCAGACAGGTTTGAAGCTTTCTTT. Based on the CDR3 plus reference TRBV18 and TRBJ1-1, the full variable domain is NAGVMQNPRHLVRRRGQEARLRCSPMKGHSHVYWYRQLPEEGLKFMVYLQKENIIDESGMPKERFSAEFPKEGPSILRIQQVVRGDSAAYFCASSPDRFEAFFGQGTRLTVV.

The chain carries TRBV4-2 and TRBJ1-5; no clear D. Germline-derived CDR1 and CDR2 are LGHNA and YNFKEQ. The CDR3 contains 15 residues. Trimming took off 0 bases at V and 7 bases at J, with 13 bases between the two ends. The CDR3 nucleotides read TGTGCCAGCAGCCAAGATAGTAAAGGGAGCCAGCCCCAGCATTTT. Protein: CASSQDSKGSQPQHF.

The rearrangement joins TRBV4-2 to TRBJ1-5; TRBD1 might be the D (5 bases). Trimming took off 5 bases at V and 2 bases at J, with 13 bases between the two ends. The CDR3 totals 15 residues. Germline values: CDR1 LGHNA, CDR2 YNFKEQ. The CDR3 loop reads CASSTFLGGNQPQHF. In DNA form, the CDR3 reads TGTGCCAGCAGCACCTTCCTAGGGGGCAATCAGCCCCAGCATTTT.

This clone was detected only a few times. This chain uses TRBV7-6 with TRBJ1-3, with D uncertain. The V gene lost 5 bases and the J gene lost 0 bases, with 11 bases spanning the gap. Germline CDR1 SGHVS, CDR2 FNYEAQ. There are 15 residues in the CDR3. Written as DNA, the CDR3 is TGTGCCAGCAGCCTAAACGGGGTCTCTGGAAACACCATATATTTT. The encoded protein is CASSLNGVSGNTIYF.

This sequence joins TRBV11-3 and TRBJ2-5, with D uncertain. The CDR3 loop spans 15 amino acids. Trimming removed 1 base from V and 0 bases from J, with 9 bases in between. Germline assignment: CDR1 SGHNT and CDR2 YENEEA. CDR3 bases: TGTGCCAGCAGCTTAGGCGGCAAGTACCAAGAGACCCAGTACTTC. It codes for CASSLGGKYQETQYF.

The chain recombines TRBV27 with TRBJ2-1, with 12 bases lining up with TRBD2. V lost 2 bases to trimming and J lost 3 bases; unmatched junction nucleotides: 2. Germline CDR1 reads MNHEY; CDR2 reads SMNVEV (reference sequence). This CDR3 spans 16 amino acids. For the CDR3, the DNA is TGTGCCAGCAGTTTAATACTAGCGGGGGGCTACAATGAGCAGTTCTTC. It yields the protein CASSLILAGGYNEQFF.

The V call is TRBV5-1, the J call TRBJ1-2, with 7 positions matching TRBD1. Germline trimming cut 4 bases from V and 4 bases from J; bases unmatched to any gene: 7. Germline loops: CDR1 SGHRS, CDR2 YFSETQ. This CDR3 has 14 amino acids. This chain's CDR3 is CASSQGDRPYGYTF. The CDR3 DNA sequence: TGCGCCAGCAGCCAAGGGGACAGACCCTATGGCTACACCTTC. The variable domain in full, with the rest retrieved from reference TRBV5-1 and TRBJ1-2, is KAGVTQTPRYLIKTRGQQVTLSCSPISGHRSVSWYQQTPGQGLQFLFEYFSETQRNKGNFPGRFSGRQFSNSRSEMNVSTLELGDSALYLCASSQGDRPYGYTFGSGTRLTVV.

As to this clone: Because the CDR3 is missing its conserved closing phenylalanine or tryptophan, this is likely a read error. The DNA is left out, because the CDR3 cannot be placed on it with certainty; the CDR3 is given as TCRdb lists it. This sequence joins TRBV20-1 and TRBJ1-2. Germline CDR1 reads DFQATT; CDR2 reads SNEGSKA (reference sequence). Both ends counted, the CDR3 spans 11 residues. This chain's CDR3 is CSARGLPPGEL.

This rearrangement joins TRBV11-1 to TRBJ2-7; 7 bases match TRBD1. The V and J ends lost 2 bases and 3 bases, in that order; junction bases with no gene match: 7. Germline V gene data show CDR1 as SGHAT and CDR2 as FQDESV (reference sequence). The CDR3 runs to 15 residues. The CDR3 DNA follows: TGTGCCAGCAGCTTACTCCGGGACAGTTACTACGAGCAGTACTTC. Protein sequence: CASSLLRDSYYEQYF.

This clone has a handful of counts. The rearrangement links TRBV5-1 to TRBJ1-4, with D tentatively TRBD1 (5 bases). CDR3 length equals 13 residues. V dropped 0 bases and J dropped 11 bases, with 11 bases sitting between them. The germline CDR1 and CDR2 sequences are SGHRS and YFSETQ. Here the CDR3 reads CASSLDQGRKLFF. The CDR3 DNA reads TGCGCCAGCAGCTTGGATCAGGGAAGGAAACTGTTTTTT.

This clone was recorded only once. The genes are TRBV27 and TRBJ2-3; TRBD2 matches 11 bases. V lost 7 bases to trimming and J lost 0 bases; unmatched junction nucleotides: 6. The CDR3 totals 16 residues. The V gene's germline CDR1 is MNHEY and CDR2 SMNVEV (reference sequence). The CDR3 here is CASNLLAGASTDTQYF. In DNA, the CDR3 is TGTGCCAGCAACCTACTAGCGGGGGCCAGCACAGATACGCAGTATTTT.

The chain is built from TRBV11-2 and TRBJ1-3; D gene uncertain. The V gene lost 3 bases and the J gene lost 6 bases, with 12 bases spanning the gap. Per germline, CDR1 SGHAT and CDR2 FQNNGV. This CDR3 spans 14 amino acids. CDR3 sequence: CASSFLVRENTIYF. DNA for the CDR3: TGTGCCAGCAGCTTTTTAGTCCGGGAAAACACCATATATTTT.

This rearrangement joins TRBV5-5 to TRBJ2-6; D is possibly TRBD1 (6 bases). CDR1 is SGHKS, CDR2 YYEKEE, per germline (reference sequence). This CDR3 has 17 residues. Between the trimmed V and J ends, which lost 2 bases and 0 bases, there was a span of 12 bases. The CDR3 loop reads CASSLPRTASGANVLTF. In DNA, the CDR3 is TGTGCCAGCAGCTTACCCCGGACAGCCTCTGGGGCCAACGTCCTGACTTTC.